This T cell receptor beta chain stems from a study of shared clonotypes between healthy human individuals. Study in general: Donor ages ranged 18 to 49 years: a couple of women, a few men.

J lost 4 bases, V lost 1 base, and 6 bases had no gene match. The CDR3 length is 17 residues. From germline, CDR1 is KGHSH and CDR2 LQKENI. This clone was picked up one time. Produced via immunoSEQ multiplex PCR; TCRdb's table is partial and in-frame only. The data contain 2,100,000 or so clones, around 95% of them seen just once; the ten biggest clones take up around 0.13%. Sequencing used naive CD4+ T cells sorted from blood. Subset: CD45RA+ positively selected. V gene TRBV18 combines with J gene TRBJ2-5, with 13 bases identical to TRBD2. The receptor was derived from a man aged 18 to 35 in good health. The CDR3 here is CASSPRLAGGGPETQYF. For the CDR3, the DNA is TGTGCCAGCTCACCACGACTAGCGGGAGGAGGACCAGAGACCCAGTACTTC.